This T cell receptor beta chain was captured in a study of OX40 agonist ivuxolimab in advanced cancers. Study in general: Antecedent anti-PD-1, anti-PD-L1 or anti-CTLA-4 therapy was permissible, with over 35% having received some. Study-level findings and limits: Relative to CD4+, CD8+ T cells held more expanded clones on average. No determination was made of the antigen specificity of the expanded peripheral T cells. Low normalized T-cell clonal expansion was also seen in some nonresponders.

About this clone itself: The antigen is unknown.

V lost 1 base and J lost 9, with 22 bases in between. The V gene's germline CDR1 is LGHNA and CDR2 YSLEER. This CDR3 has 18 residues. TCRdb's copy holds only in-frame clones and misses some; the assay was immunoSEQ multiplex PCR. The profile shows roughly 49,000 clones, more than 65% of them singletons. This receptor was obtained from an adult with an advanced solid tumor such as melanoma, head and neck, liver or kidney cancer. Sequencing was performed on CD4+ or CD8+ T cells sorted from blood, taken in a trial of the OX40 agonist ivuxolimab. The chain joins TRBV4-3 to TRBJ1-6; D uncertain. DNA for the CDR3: TGCGCCAGCAGCCAAGTGGGAGATAGAGGATACTCGGGTTCACCCCTCCACTTT. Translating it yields CASSQVGDRGYSGSPLHF.